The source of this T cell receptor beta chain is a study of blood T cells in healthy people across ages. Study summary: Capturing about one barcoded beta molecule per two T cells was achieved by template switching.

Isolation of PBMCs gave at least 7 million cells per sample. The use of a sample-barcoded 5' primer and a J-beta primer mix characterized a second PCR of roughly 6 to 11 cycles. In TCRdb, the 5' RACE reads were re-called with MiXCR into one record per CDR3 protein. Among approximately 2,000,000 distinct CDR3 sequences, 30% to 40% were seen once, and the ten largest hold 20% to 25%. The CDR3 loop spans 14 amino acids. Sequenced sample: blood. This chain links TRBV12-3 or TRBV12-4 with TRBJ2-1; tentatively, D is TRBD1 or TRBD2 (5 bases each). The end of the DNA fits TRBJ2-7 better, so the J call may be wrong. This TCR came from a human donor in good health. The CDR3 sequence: CASSHTRGYNEQYF. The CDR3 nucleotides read TGTGCCAGCAGTCACACTAGGGGATACAATGAGCAGTACTTC.